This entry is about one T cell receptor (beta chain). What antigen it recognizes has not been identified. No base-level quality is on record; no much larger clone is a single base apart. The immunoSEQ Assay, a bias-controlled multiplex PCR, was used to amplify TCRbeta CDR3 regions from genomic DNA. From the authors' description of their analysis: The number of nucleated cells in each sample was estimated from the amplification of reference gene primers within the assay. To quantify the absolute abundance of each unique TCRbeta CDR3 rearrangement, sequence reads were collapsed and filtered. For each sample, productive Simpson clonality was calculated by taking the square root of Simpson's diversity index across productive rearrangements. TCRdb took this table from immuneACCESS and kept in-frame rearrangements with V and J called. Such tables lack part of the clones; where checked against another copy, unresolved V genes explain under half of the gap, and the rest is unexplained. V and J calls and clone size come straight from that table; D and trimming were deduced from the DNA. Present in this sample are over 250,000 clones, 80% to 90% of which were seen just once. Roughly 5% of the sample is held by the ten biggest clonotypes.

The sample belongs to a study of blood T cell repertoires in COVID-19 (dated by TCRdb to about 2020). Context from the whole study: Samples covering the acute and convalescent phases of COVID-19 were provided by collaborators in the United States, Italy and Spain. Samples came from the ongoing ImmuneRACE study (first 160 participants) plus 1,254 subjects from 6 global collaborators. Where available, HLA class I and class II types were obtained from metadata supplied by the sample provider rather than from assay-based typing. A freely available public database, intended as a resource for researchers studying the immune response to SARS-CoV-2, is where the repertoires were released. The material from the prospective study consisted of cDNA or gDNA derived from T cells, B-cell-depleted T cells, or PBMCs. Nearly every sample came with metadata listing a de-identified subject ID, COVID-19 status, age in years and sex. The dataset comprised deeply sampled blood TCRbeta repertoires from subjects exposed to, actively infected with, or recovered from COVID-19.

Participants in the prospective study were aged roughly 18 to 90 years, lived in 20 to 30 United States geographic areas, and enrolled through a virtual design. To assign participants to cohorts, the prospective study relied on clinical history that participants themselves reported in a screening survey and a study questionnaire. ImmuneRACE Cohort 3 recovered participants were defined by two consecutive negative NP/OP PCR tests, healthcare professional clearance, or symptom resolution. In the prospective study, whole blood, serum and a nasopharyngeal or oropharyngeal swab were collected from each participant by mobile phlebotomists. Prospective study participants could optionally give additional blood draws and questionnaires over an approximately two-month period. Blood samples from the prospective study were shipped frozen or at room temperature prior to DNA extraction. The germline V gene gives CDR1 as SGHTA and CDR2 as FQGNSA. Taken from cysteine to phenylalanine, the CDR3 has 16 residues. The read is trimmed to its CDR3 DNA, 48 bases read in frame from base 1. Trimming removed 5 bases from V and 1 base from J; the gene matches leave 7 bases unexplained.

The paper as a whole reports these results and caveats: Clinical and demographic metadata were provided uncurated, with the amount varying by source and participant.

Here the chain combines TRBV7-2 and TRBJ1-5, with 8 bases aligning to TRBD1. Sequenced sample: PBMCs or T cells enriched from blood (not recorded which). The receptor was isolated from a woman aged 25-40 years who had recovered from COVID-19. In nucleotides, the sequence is TGTGCCAGCAGCACCCGGACAGGGATGAGCAATCAGCCCCAGCATTTT. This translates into CASSTRTGMSNQPQHF.